Below, 6 T cell receptor beta chains from the same sample are listed, as sequenced in a study of T cell responses to AZD1222 COVID-19 vaccine. Profiling relied on immunoSEQ multiplex PCR, and the TCRdb table lists in-frame clones only, not all of them. The table lists 130,000 to 150,000 clones, more than 75% of them singletons, with roughly 4% in the top ten. Source: peripheral blood, taken on day 0 of MenACWY control vaccination. The receptors derive from an adult in good health.

V usage is TRBV5-6 and J usage is TRBJ2-5; 10 nucleotides agree with TRBD1. The CDR3 is 17 amino acids. J was trimmed by 3 bases and V by 5 bases; bases with no gene match: 13. Per germline, CDR1 SGHDT and CDR2 YYEEEE. CDR3 protein: CASSYADRDRGEETQYF. The CDR3 nucleotides are TGTGCCAGCAGTTACGCTGACCGGGACAGGGGAGAAGAGACCCAGTACTTC.

The chain recombines TRBV18 with TRBJ1-1; 8 bases match TRBD1. J was trimmed by 3 bases and V by 3 bases; bases with no gene match: 0. This CDR3 is built from 13 residues. The germline CDR1 and CDR2 sequences are KGHSH and LQKENI. CDR3: CASSPTGDTEAFF. DNA for the CDR3: TGTGCCAGCTCACCGACAGGGGACACTGAAGCTTTCTTT.

This chain joins TRBV9 and TRBJ2-7; 12 nucleotides agree with TRBD1. The V gene's germline CDR1 is SGDLS and CDR2 YYNGEE. CDR3 length: 15 residues. Losses at the gene ends were 0 bases for V and 6 bases for J; bases not matched to a gene: 4. DNA of the CDR3: TGTGCCAGCAGCGTAGATCCGGGACAGGGGGCCGAGCAGTACTTC. It yields the protein CASSVDPGQGAEQYF. The full variable domain, completed using reference TRBV9 and TRBJ2-7, is DSGVTQTPKHLITATGQRVTLRCSPRSGDLSVYWYQQSLDQGLQFLIQYYNGEERAKGNILERFSAQQFPDLHSELNLSSLELGDSALYFCASSVDPGQGAEQYFGPGTRLTVT.

The chain uses TRBV3-1 (or the pseudogene TRBV3-2) and TRBJ1-1, with D tentatively TRBD1 (5 bases). V was cut by 0 bases and J by 9 bases, with 11 bases left in between. Germline V CDR1 and CDR2: LGHDT, YNNKEL (reference sequence). The CDR3 is 13 amino acids. DNA for the CDR3: TGTGCCAGCAGCCAAGATCTGAGGGGCAAAGCTTTCTTT. This translates into CASSQDLRGKAFF.

For this clone: At the DNA level, this CDR3 is encoded by other sequences in the same sample as well. The chain uses TRBV24-1 and TRBJ2-2; weak D call: TRBD2 (6 bases). CDR1 is KGHDR, CDR2 SFDVKD, per germline. The CDR3 runs 15 residues. Trimming pared 3 bases from V and 5 bases from J, leaving 12 bases between. The CDR3 sequence: CATSDPGRGTGELFF. CDR3 coding DNA: TGTGCCACCAGTGATCCCGGACGGGGGACCGGGGAGCTGTTTTTT.

The gene calls are TRBV28 and TRBJ2-2, with 14 bases matching TRBD2. The V gene end was trimmed by 5 bases and the J gene end by 1 base; junction bases not matched to a gene: 3. CDR3 length: 17 residues. Germline V gene sequence: CDR1 MDHEN, CDR2 SYDVKM. CDR3 in amino acids: CASSRTSGGWNTGELFF. CDR3 sequence (DNA): TGTGCCAGCAGTCGGACTAGCGGGGGGTGGAACACCGGGGAGCTGTTTTTT.